Below are 25 T cell receptor beta chains sequenced from a single sample in a study of blood T cell repertoires in COVID-19 (dated by TCRdb to 2018 to 2021). Library construction relied on the immunoSEQ multiplex PCR assay. The immuneACCESS repertoire file appears here via TCRdb, limited to in-frame rearrangements. These files lack a portion of the clones; in checked studies, under half of the deficit traces to unresolved V genes, and the cause of the others is not known. This sample lists about 250,000 clones; around 82% were detected once. Of the sample, about 4.2% is held by the ten largest clones. Input material: peripheral blood. These receptors all stem from a middle-aged man with active or convalescent COVID-19.

This chain joins TRBV5-8 and TRBJ2-1; D possibly corresponds to TRBD1 (6 bases). Germline-derived CDR1 and CDR2 are SGHTS and YDEGEE. V was cut by 4 bases and J by 0 bases, with 14 bases left in between. The CDR3 has 16 residues. CDR3 bases: TGTGCCAGCAGCCCGAGGACAGCCAACTCCTACAATGAGCAGTTCTTC. Encoded protein: CASSPRTANSYNEQFF.

This clone was detected only a few times. V is TRBV2 and J is TRBJ2-2; TRBD2 agrees at 11 bases. The V and J ends lost 6 bases and 6 bases, in that order; junction bases with no gene match: 6. The CDR3 covers 15 residues. CDR1 is SNHLY and CDR2 is FYNNEI in the germline V gene. CDR3 sequence (DNA): TGTGCCAGCAGCCGGACTAGCGGGCCACCCGGGGAGCTGTTTTTT. Translated: CASSRTSGPPGELFF.

This chain uses TRBV5-6 with TRBJ2-7, with 7 bases that match TRBD1. This CDR3 comprises 14 residues. Per the germline V gene, CDR1 is SGHDT and CDR2 is YYEEEE. V dropped 4 bases and J dropped 0; count of bases not matched to a gene: 4. CDR3 DNA sequence: TGTGCCAGCAGCGGACAGGTTAGCTCCTACGAGCAGTACTTC. As protein: CASSGQVSSYEQYF.

V and J are TRBV3-1 (or the pseudogene TRBV3-2) and TRBJ2-7; no firm D call. CDR3 length equals 14 residues. Germline V gives CDR1 LGHDT, CDR2 YNNKEL (reference sequence). The V gene lost 4 bases and the J gene lost 3 bases, with 13 bases spanning the gap. CDR3 region: CASSPEVQDYEQYF. The CDR3 DNA follows: TGTGCCAGCAGCCCCGAAGTCCAGGACTACGAGCAGTACTTC.

The rearrangement joins TRBV11-2 to TRBJ1-1; 7 bases match TRBD1. V was pared by 2 bases and J by 3 bases, with 6 bases of the junction left unmatched. The CDR3 runs 15 residues. Looked up from germline, CDR1 is SGHAT and CDR2 is FQNNGV. The CDR3 sequence: CASSLWGTGDTEAFF. DNA for the CDR3: TGTGCCAGCAGCTTATGGGGCACAGGGGACACTGAAGCTTTCTTT. Drawing the rest from reference TRBV11-2 and TRBJ1-1, the complete variable domain is EAGVAQSPRYKIIEKRQSVAFWCNPISGHATLYWYQQILGQGPKLLIQFQNNGVVDDSQLPKDRFSAERLKGVDSTLKIQPAKLEDSAVYLCASSLWGTGDTEAFFGQGTRLTVV.

The CDR3 region is CASKNLNNYGYTF. CDR3 nucleotides: TGTGCCAGCAAAAACTTGAATAACTATGGCTACACCTTC. The rearrangement links TRBV27 to TRBJ1-2; D unresolved. The V gene's germline CDR1 is MNHEY and CDR2 SMNVEV (reference sequence). The CDR3 loop spans 13 amino acids. V was clipped by 7 bases and J by 1 base, with 10 bases between them.

V and J are TRBV27 and TRBJ2-2; no definite D call. The CDR3 consists of 14 residues. Germline V gene data show CDR1 as MNHEY and CDR2 as SMNVEV (reference sequence). Trimming cost V 3 bases and J 1 base, with 6 bases left between them. CDR3 bases: TGTGCCAGCAGTTTTCGAGGGAACACCGGGGAGCTGTTTTTT. This gives the protein CASSFRGNTGELFF.

DNA of the CDR3: TGTGCCAGCAGCTTCACAGATAATTCACCCCTCCACTTT. Residues: CASSFTDNSPLHF. V gene TRBV7-9 combines with J gene TRBJ1-6, with unresolved D. The CDR3 loop spans 13 amino acids. Germline CDR1 is SEHNR and CDR2 is FQNEAQ (reference sequence). Trimming removed 3 bases at V and 5 bases at J, with 5 bases between.

The CDR3 is CASSETGGNQPQHF. DNA of the CDR3: TGTGCCAGCAGTGAGACAGGTGGCAATCAGCCCCAGCATTTT. The chain joins TRBV2 to TRBJ1-5; perhaps TRBD1 as D (6 bases). The CDR3 loop spans 14 amino acids. In germline, CDR1 is SNHLY, CDR2 FYNNEI. V was shortened by 3 bases and J by 2 bases, with 8 bases between the two germline ends.

This clone was counted a few times. The chain joins TRBV2 to TRBJ2-7; perhaps TRBD2 as D (6 bases). The CDR3 is made up of 14 amino acids. V lost 2 bases, J lost 2 bases, and 10 bases lay in between. In germline, CDR1 is SNHLY, CDR2 FYNNEI. The CDR3: CASSETGGAYEQYF. The CDR3 DNA sequence: TGTGCCAGCAGTGAAACCGGGGGAGCCTACGAGCAGTACTTC. Full variable domain (rest looked up from reference TRBV2 and TRBJ2-7): EPEVTQTPSHQVTQMGQEVILRCVPISNHLYFYWYRQILGQKVEFLVSFYNNEISEKSEIFDDQFSVERPDGSNFTLKIRSTKLEDSAMYFCASSETGGAYEQYFGPGTRLTVT.

This chain links TRBV19 with TRBJ1-1, with a weak D call TRBD1 (6 bases). This CDR3 region has 16 residues. Looked up from germline, CDR1 is LNHDA and CDR2 is SQIVND (reference sequence). V dropped 5 bases and J dropped 1 base, with 17 bases sitting between them. The CDR3: CASSRPGEFQNTEAFF. CDR3 in DNA: TGTGCCAGTAGTCGACCAGGGGAGTTTCAGAACACTGAAGCTTTCTTT.

The chain couples TRBV29-1 to TRBJ2-3, with D possibly matching TRBD2 (7 bases). The V gene lost 4 bases and the J gene lost 5 bases, with 13 bases spanning the gap. The CDR3 contains 13 residues. Per germline, CDR1 SQVTM and CDR2 ANQGSEA. The chain's CDR3 is CSVAGGRRDTQYF. As DNA, the CDR3 is TGCAGCGTTGCGGGGGGCCGTAGAGATACGCAGTATTTT.

The gene calls are TRBV20-1 and TRBJ1-3; 7 nucleotides align to TRBD1. V lost 3 bases and J lost 0; bases outside the gene matches: 8. This CDR3 has 16 amino acids. Germline CDR1 and CDR2: DFQATT and SNEGSKA (reference sequence). CDR3 bases: TGCAGTGCTAGTAAGGGACAGTCCTTCTCTGGAAACACCATATATTTT. It yields the protein CSASKGQSFSGNTIYF.

The rearrangement uses TRBV28 and TRBJ2-3; 15 bases agree with TRBD2. Germline V CDR1 and CDR2: MDHEN, SYDVKM. With 5 bases clipped from V and 3 bases from J, the junction kept 15 bases outside the gene matches. The CDR3 has 20 amino acids. DNA for the CDR3: TGTGCCAGCAGTCCAATTTTGGGACTAGCGGGGGGAAGTTTGACAGATACGCAGTATTTT. Residues: CASSPILGLAGGSLTDTQYF.

This clone was recorded a few times. The chain combines TRBV24-1 with TRBJ2-2, with 7 bases aligning to TRBD1. CDR3 length: 14 residues. J was trimmed by 1 base and V by 7 bases; bases with no gene match: 2. Germline assignment: CDR1 KGHDR and CDR2 SFDVKD. CDR3 in DNA: TGTGCCACCAGGAACAGGGGGAACACCGGGGAGCTGTTTTTT. Its protein is CATRNRGNTGELFF.

This clone was detected only once. J is TRBJ2-6 and V is TRBV7-3; 12 nucleotides match TRBD1. Germline V lookup: CDR1 SGHTA, CDR2 FQGTGA. The CDR3 has 18 residues. After removal of 10 bases from V and 2 bases from J, the junction contained 12 bases not matched to a gene. CDR3 residues: CATSAGTGGLAGANVLTF. The CDR3 nucleotides are TGTGCCACCTCAGCGGGGACAGGGGGCCTCGCTGGGGCCAACGTCCTGACTTTC.

The rearrangement uses TRBV7-8 and TRBJ2-1; the D gene is possibly TRBD2 (5 bases). V was pared by 0 bases and J by 0 bases, with 6 bases between. CDR3 length equals 15 residues. The germline V gene has CDR1 SGHVS and CDR2 FQNEAQ. CDR3: CASSLAEGSYNEQFF. CDR3 nucleotide sequence: TGTGCCAGCAGCTTAGCAGAGGGCTCCTACAATGAGCAGTTCTTC.

V is TRBV5-4 and J is TRBJ1-2; 7 nucleotides agree with TRBD1. Germline CDR1 reads SGHNT; CDR2 reads YYREEE (reference sequence). This CDR3 has 14 residues. V shed 0 bases and J 4 bases; nucleotides not matched to a gene: 3. The CDR3 DNA reads as TGTGCCAGCAGCTTGGAGGGGACAGCCTATGGCTACACCTTC. Residues: CASSLEGTAYGYTF.

V and J are TRBV4-2 and TRBJ2-1; tentative D call: TRBD2 (6 bases). CDR3 length equals 17 residues. The V gene lost 5 bases and the J gene lost 0 bases, with 17 bases spanning the gap. CDR1 is LGHNA, CDR2 YNFKEQ, per germline. CDR3 coding DNA: TGTGCCAGCAGCGCGAGGGAGCGGGTCTACTCCTACAATGAGCAGTTCTTC. It specifies CASSARERVYSYNEQFF.

V usage is TRBV19 and J usage is TRBJ1-5; TRBD1 is a possible D gene (5 bases). Germline CDR1 LNHDA, CDR2 SQIVND (reference sequence). The CDR3 contains 14 residues. V dropped 7 bases and J dropped 1 base, with 11 bases sitting between them. CDR3 protein: CASKWGGSNQPQHF. The CDR3 DNA sequence: TGTGCCAGTAAATGGGGGGGGAGCAATCAGCCCCAGCATTTT.

This clone was recorded only once. The same CDR3 can be traced to other DNA sequences in this sample. This CDR3 is CASNRQGVGNQPQHF. The CDR3 region has the DNA TGTGCCAGCAATAGACAGGGGGTGGGCAATCAGCCCCAGCATTTT. J is TRBJ1-5 and V is TRBV28; 9 bases are shared with TRBD1. This CDR3 spans 15 amino acids. CDR1 MDHEN and CDR2 SYDVKM come from the germline V gene. Germline trimming cut 7 bases from V and 2 bases from J; bases unmatched to any gene: 6.

The V and J genes are TRBV29-1 and TRBJ1-1; D ambiguous. The CDR3 totals 11 residues. CDR1 SQVTM and CDR2 ANQGSEA come from the germline V gene. V was shortened by 1 base and J by 7 bases, with 7 bases between the two germline ends. CDR3 coding DNA: TGCAGCGTTGAAGTGGGCAGTGAAGCTTTCTTT. Translated: CSVEVGSEAFF.

The CDR3, as DNA: TGTGCCAGCAGTTACTCTTCAGGGGGAAACTATGGCTACACCTTC. Protein sequence: CASSYSSGGNYGYTF. J is TRBJ1-2 and V is TRBV6-6; TRBD1 matches at 7 bases. The germline gives CDR1 MNHNY, CDR2 SVGAGI (reference sequence). The CDR3 extends over 15 amino acids. Trimming at V came to 0 bases and at J to 2 bases, leaving 3 bases not matched to a gene.

The DNA of the CDR3 is TGTGCCAGTAAGGGGGGGGGACTTTATGGCTACACCTTC. Its protein product is CASKGGGLYGYTF. The gene calls are TRBV27 and TRBJ1-2; tentative D call: TRBD1 (6 bases). Trimming left V 9 bases short and J 5 bases short, with 16 bases between. Germline assignment: CDR1 MNHEY and CDR2 SMNVEV (reference sequence). This CDR3 is 13 amino acids long.

The chain carries TRBV11-2 and TRBJ2-1; 7 bases align to TRBD2. In germline, CDR1 is SGHAT, CDR2 FQNNGV. CDR3 length equals 15 residues. Unmatched junction bases numbered 11, after V lost 1 base and J lost 11 bases. The CDR3 bases are TGTGCCAGCAGCTTAGTGGGAGGGTCTTCTGGGCAGCAGTTCTTC. Translated: CASSLVGGSSGQQFF.